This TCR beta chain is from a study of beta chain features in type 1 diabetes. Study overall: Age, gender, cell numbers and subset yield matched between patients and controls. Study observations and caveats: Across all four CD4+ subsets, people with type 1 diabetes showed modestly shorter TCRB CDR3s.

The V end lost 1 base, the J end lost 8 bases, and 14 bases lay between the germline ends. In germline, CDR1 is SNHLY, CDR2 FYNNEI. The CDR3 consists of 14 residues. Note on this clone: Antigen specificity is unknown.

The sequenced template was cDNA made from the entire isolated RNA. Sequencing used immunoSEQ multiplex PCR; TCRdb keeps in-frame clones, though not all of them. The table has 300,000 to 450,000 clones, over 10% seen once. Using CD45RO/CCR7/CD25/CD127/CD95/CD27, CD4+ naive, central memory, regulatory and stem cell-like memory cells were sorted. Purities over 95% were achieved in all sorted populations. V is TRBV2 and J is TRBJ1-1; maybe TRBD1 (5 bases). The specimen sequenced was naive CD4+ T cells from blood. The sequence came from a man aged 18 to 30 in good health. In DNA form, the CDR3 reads TGTGCCAGCAGTGAAGTGGACCTCGGGGGGGAAGCTTTCTTT. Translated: CASSEVDLGGEAFF.